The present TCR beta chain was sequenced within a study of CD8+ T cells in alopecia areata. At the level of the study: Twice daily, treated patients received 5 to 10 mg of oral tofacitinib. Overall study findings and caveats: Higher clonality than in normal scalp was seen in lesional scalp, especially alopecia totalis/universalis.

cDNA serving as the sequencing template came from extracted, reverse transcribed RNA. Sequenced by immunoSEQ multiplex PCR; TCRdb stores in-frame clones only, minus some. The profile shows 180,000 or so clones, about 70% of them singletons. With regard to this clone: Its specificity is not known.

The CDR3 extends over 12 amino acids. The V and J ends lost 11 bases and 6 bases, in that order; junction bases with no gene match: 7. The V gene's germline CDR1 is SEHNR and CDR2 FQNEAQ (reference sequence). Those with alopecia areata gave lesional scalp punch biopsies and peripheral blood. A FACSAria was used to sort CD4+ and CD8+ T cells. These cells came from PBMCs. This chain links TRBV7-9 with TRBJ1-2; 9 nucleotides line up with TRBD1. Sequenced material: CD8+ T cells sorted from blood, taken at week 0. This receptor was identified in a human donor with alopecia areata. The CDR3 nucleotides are TGTGCCGCTACACAGGGGGCGCATGGCTACACCTTC. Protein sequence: CAATQGAHGYTF.